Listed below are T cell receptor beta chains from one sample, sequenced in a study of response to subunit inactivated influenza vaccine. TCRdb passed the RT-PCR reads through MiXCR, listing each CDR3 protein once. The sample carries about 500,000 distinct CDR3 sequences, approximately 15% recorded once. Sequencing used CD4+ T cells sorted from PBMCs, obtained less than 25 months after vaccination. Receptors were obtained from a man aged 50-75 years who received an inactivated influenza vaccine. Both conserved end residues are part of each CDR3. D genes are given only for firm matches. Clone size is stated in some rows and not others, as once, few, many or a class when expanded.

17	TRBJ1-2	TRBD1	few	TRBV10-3	CAISESEATGAYYGYTF	TGTGCCATCAGTGAGTCCGAAGCTACAGGGGCTTACTATGGCTACACCTTC
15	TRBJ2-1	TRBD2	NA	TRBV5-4	CASSSGLAGGSEQFF	TGTGCCAGCAGCTCCGGACTAGCGGGGGGGAGTGAGCAGTTCTTC
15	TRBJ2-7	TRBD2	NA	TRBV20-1	CSAEIAGGLPYEQYF	TGCAGTGCGGAAATAGCGGGGGGCCTACCCTACGAGCAGTACTTC
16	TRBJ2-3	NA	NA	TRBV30	CAWSRRPSIITDTQYF	TGTGCCTGGAGCCGCCGGCCTTCCATTATCACAGATACGCAGTATTTT
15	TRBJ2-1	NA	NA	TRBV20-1	CSARAILAAYNEQFF	TGCAGTGCCCGGGCCATACTAGCTGCGTACAATGAGCAGTTCTTC
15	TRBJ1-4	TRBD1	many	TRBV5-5	CASSWTGANDEKLFF	TGTGCCAGCAGCTGGACAGGGGCGAATGATGAAAAACTGTTTTTT
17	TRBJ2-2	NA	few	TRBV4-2	CASSQQHSRSNTGELFF	TGTGCCAGCAGCCAACAACATAGCAGATCGAACACCGGGGAGCTGTTTTTT
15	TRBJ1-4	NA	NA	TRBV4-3	CASSQGLGGYEKLLF	TGCGCCAGCAGCCAAGGTTTGGGGGGCTACGAAAAACTGCTTTTT
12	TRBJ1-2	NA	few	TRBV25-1	CASSDHAYGYTF	TGTGCCAGCAGTGATCATGCCTATGGCTACACCTTC
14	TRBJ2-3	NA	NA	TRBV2	CASSVVTSTDTQYF	TGTGCCAGCAGTGTAGTTACTAGCACAGATACGCAGTATTTT
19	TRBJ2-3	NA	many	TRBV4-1	CASSFQSRRGGSSTDTQYF	TGCGCCAGCAGCTTCCAATCCCGAAGAGGCGGGTCTAGCACAGATACGCAGTATTTT
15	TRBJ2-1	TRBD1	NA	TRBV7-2	CASSLRDRGYNEQFF	TGTGCCAGCAGCTTAAGGGACAGGGGTTACAATGAGCAGTTCTTC
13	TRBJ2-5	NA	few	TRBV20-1	CSATDTFQETQYF	TGCAGTGCTACCGACACCTTCCAAGAGACCCAGTACTTC
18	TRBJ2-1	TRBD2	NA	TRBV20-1	CSASGGLAGQTPYNEQFF	TGCAGTGCTAGTGGAGGACTAGCGGGGCAAACCCCCTACAATGAGCAGTTCTTC
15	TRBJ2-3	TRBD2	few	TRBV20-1	CSAIHLAASTDTQYF	TGCAGTGCCATACACCTAGCGGCTAGCACAGATACGCAGTATTTT
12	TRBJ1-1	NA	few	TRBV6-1	CASRKEDLQAFF	TGTGCCAGCAGGAAGGAGGACTTACAGGCTTTCTTT
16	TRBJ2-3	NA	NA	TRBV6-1	CASRLQATRGTDTQYF	TGTGCCAGCAGGCTACAGGCGACCCGGGGCACAGATACGCAGTATTTT
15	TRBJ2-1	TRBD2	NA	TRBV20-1	CSAGGLAGVYNEQFF	TGCAGTGCTGGAGGACTAGCGGGAGTCTACAATGAGCAGTTCTTC
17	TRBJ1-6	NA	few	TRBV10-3	CAISESVLSSYNSPLHF	TGTGCCATCAGTGAGTCAGTACTGAGCTCCTATAATTCACCCCTCCACTTT
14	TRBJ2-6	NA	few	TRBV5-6	CASSDRTGANVLTF	TGTGCCAGCAGCGATCGAACTGGGGCCAACGTCCTGACTTTC
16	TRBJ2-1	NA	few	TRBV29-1	CSAQTFAGLSYNEQFF	TGCAGCGCCCAGACATTCGCGGGATTGTCCTACAATGAGCAGTTCTTC
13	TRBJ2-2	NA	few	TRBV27	CASSPTQGGELFF	TGTGCCAGCAGTCCAACCCAAGGGGGGGAGCTGTTTTTT
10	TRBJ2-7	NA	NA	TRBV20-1	CSASSHEQYF	TGCAGTGCTAGTTCCCACGAGCAGTACTTC
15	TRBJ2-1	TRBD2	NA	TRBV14	CASSPQMGGYNEQFF	TGTGCCAGCAGCCCTCAAATGGGGGGGTACAATGAGCAGTTCTTC
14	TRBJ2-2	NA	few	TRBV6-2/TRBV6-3	CASSYFSTTGELFF	TGTGCCAGCAGTTACTTTTCGACGACCGGGGAGCTGTTTTTT
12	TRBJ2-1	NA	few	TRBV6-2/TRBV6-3	CASSYPYYKQFF	TGTGCCAGCAGTTACCCTTATTATAAGCAGTTCTTC
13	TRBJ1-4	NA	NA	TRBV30	CAWRQQGGEKLFF	TGTGCCTGGAGGCAACAGGGAGGTGAAAAACTGTTTTTT
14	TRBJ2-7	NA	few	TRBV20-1	CSARDTGKPAEQYF	TGCAGTGCTAGAGATACAGGTAAACCCGCCGAGCAGTACTTC
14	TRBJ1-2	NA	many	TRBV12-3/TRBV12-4	CASSRQGGNYGYTF	TGTGCCAGCAGTCGTCAGGGAGGGAACTATGGCTACACCTTC
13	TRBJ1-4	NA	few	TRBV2	CASKVGMGEKLFF	TGTGCCAGCAAAGTAGGGATGGGCGAAAAACTGTTTTTT
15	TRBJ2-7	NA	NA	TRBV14	CASSPTPGRKDEQYF	TGTGCCAGCAGCCCAACACCCGGACGAAAGGACGAGCAGTACTTC